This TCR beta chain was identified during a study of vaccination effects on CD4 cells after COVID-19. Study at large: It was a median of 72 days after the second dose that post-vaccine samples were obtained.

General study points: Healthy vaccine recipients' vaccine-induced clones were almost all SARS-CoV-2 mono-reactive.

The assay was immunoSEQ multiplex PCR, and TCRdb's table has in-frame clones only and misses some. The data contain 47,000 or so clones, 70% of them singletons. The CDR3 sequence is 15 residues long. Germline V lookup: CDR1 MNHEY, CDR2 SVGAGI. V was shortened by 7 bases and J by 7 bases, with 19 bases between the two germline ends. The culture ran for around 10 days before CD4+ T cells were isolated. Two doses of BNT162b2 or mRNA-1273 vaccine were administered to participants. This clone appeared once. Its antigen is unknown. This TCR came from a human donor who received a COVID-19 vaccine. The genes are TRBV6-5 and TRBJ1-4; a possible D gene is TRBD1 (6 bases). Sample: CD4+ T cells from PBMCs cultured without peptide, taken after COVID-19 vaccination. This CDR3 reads CASTMGGARREKLFF. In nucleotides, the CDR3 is TGTGCCAGCACTATGGGGGGGGCGCGACGTGAAAAACTGTTTTTT.